This TCR beta chain was captured in a study of T cells in Graves' hyperthyroidism and ophthalmopathy. Trimming cost V 2 bases and J 4 bases; bases outside gene matches: 11. The CDR3 has 16 amino acids. In germline, CDR1 is SEHNR, CDR2 FQNEAQ (reference sequence). Amplification targeted TCR beta CDR3 regions from RNA transcripts. TCR CDR3 underwent first-round RT-PCR with the HTBI primer set. Each CDR3 protein gets one entry after TCRdb re-called the multiplex PCR reads with MiXCR. The sample yields 300,000 to 350,000 distinct CDR3 sequences, roughly 18% seen once. At least ten counts were recorded for this clonotype. Based on clinical symptoms, serum thyroxine and TRAb, thyroid ultrasound and orbital computed tomography, diagnoses were reached.

This TCR came from a woman in her forties with Graves' ophthalmopathy. Specimen: blood. This chain joins TRBV7-9 and TRBJ2-7; 7 bases are shared with TRBD1. The CDR3 loop is CASSLTPGGVEYEQYF. The CDR3, as DNA: TGTGCCAGCAGCTTAACCCCAGGGGGTGTTGAGTACGAGCAGTACTTC.